This T cell receptor (beta chain) emerged from a study of T cell changes during pregnancy in multiple sclerosis. The table lists this clone with a few counts. The repertoire was sequenced with immunoSEQ multiplex PCR; TCRdb's copy has only in-frame clones and lacks some. The profile shows 45,000 to 55,000 clones, roughly 90% of them singletons. Germline V lookup: CDR1 SEHNR, CDR2 FQNEAQ (reference sequence). The CDR3 runs 13 residues. Trimming stripped 5 bases from V and 10 bases from J, with 12 bases between. This TCR was sampled from a female donor in good health, enrolled as a control in a pregnancy study. This material consisted of CD4+ T cells from peripheral blood mononuclear cells, taken after pregnancy. The chain couples TRBV7-9 to TRBJ1-6; TRBD1 is a possible D gene (6 bases). The CDR3 region is CASSGHRESPLHF. The DNA of the CDR3 is TGTGCCAGCAGCGGACACAGGGAGTCACCCCTCCACTTT.